The T cell receptor (beta chain) described here comes from a study of CD8 T cells in Susac syndrome (dated by TCRdb to about 2019). A note on the overall study: Of the Susac syndrome patients who were sequenced, roughly 6 had clinically active disease and eight were in clinical remission. At the time of blood withdrawal, Susac syndrome patients were either therapy-naive, taking corticosteroids (with some also receiving IVIg), or on IVIg alone. The study compared CD8+ T cell repertoire clonality among around 11 healthy donors, around 14 Susac syndrome patients and fewer than 19 multiple sclerosis patients. Whether CD8+ T cell activation and differentiation in Susac syndrome was antigen driven was tested using repertoire sequencing. On the study overall, not on this receptor specifically: Clonal expansion was seen in Susac syndrome CD8+ repertoires, peaking in CD8+ TEMRA cells and being greater in clinically active patients than in remitting ones. In the total CD8+ and CD8+ TEMRA repertoires, sixteen and five Susac-specific public clones, respectively, were identified. The number of individuals in the TCR sequencing and HLA analysis was acknowledged as relatively small.

The CDR3 measures 14 amino acids from cysteine to phenylalanine. CDR3 DNA only is kept here, 42 bases in frame from base 1. At the junction V is shortened by 3 bases and J by 6 bases, with 15 bases in between. High-throughput TCR beta sequencing profiled peripheral blood CD8+ and CD4+ T cells from healthy donors, Susac syndrome patients and multiple sclerosis patients. The Susac syndrome patients fulfilled recently defined diagnostic criteria for either definite or probable disease. Bulk CD8+ and CD4+ T cells were purified by magnetic negative isolation, whereas CD8+ TEMRA cells were enriched by FACS. Blood was drawn into EDTA tubes, processed within 24 hours, and PBMCs were isolated by density gradient centrifugation. PBMCs destined for TCR sequencing were cryopreserved in liquid nitrogen and later thawed in a 37 °C water bath. The sorted or isolated CD4+, CD8+ and CD8+ TEMRA cells had a purity of 90% or higher.

RNA was extracted using the RNeasy kit, and roughly 0.5 to 1 ug of the RNA was reverse transcribed with random hexamers. TCR beta CDR3 regions were amplified with the immunoSEQ multiplex PCR assay covering 54 Vbeta and 13 Jbeta segments. PCR amplification bias was corrected using a synthetic template baseline for primer optimization and computational correction. The original methods were these. Reads were annotated to V, D and J genes according to IMGT and were analyzed with immunoSEQ Analyzer, with only productive sequences retained. Clonality was calculated as one minus the Shannon entropy normalized by log2 of the number of productive unique sequences. For each patient and control, public and private clones were evaluated within the 100 most prevalent clones. Clones were defined as Susac-specific if absent from the healthy and MS cohorts, from more than 900 published viral clones and from other ImmuneACCESS disease sequences. Clones were called with MiXCR by TCRdb after fastp trimmed the public reads at Q25, and only in-frame beta chains were retained. Under each unique CDR3 protein, matching rows form one entry showing the most common genes and DNA. It is TCRdb's table, rather than the study itself, that gives the V and J calls and clone size. The table for this sample lists about 130,000 distinct CDR3 sequences; around 96% of them were counted only once. The ten largest clones represent 0.2% to 0.25% of the sample.

Note on this clonotype: The antigen it binds to is not known. No base quality information exists; no much larger clone differs at one position.

The sequence came from a human donor with Susac syndrome. Sequencing used CD8+ T cells from PBMCs. The chain is encoded by TRBV12-3 or TRBV12-4 joined to TRBJ2-7; TRBD1 is perhaps the D gene, given 6 matching bases. The bases read TGTGCCAGCAGTTTCGGATCACAGGGTTTCGAGCAGTACTTC. Translation gives CASSFGSQGFEQYF.